The present TCR beta chain was sequenced within a study of T-cell reconstitution after alpha-beta-depleted transplantation in children. This clonotype showed up just a few times. The CDR3 contains 14 residues. Germline loops: CDR1 GTSNPN, CDR2 SVGIG (reference sequence). Germline trimming cut 3 bases from V and 4 bases from J; bases unmatched to any gene: 5. Unique molecular identifiers were built into the TCRbeta library. TCRdb ran MiXCR on the PCR reads and lists one entry per CDR3 protein. The sample carries about 500,000 distinct CDR3 sequences, 30% to 35% recorded once. This receptor was identified in a human donor who donated a stem cell graft to a child with aplastic anemia. The chain carries TRBV30 and TRBJ2-3; 9 bases are shared with TRBD1. The sample was PBMCs from the stem cell graft donor, taken from the stem cell graft. The CDR3 protein is CAWSLTGGSDTQYF. The CDR3 DNA sequence: TGTGCCTGGAGCCTTACAGGGGGCTCAGATACGCAGTATTTT. Using reference TRBV30 and TRBJ2-3 for the parts outside the CDR3, the full variable domain is SQTIHQWPATLVQPVGSPLSLECTVEGTSNPNLYWYRQAAGRGLQLLFYSVGIGQISSEVPQNLSASRPQDRQFILSSKKLLLSDSGFYLCAWSLTGGSDTQYFGPGTRLTVL.